The present T cell receptor (beta chain) was sequenced within a study of identical twins. Overall study findings and caveats: Conclusions came from cross-sectional statistical analysis, not from following the same donors.

At least ten counts were recorded for this clonotype. What it recognizes is unknown. V shed 6 bases and J shed 5 bases, with 20 bases lying between them. Looked up from germline, CDR1 is SNHLY and CDR2 is FYNNEI. The CDR3 loop spans 17 amino acids. A single record per CDR3 protein comes from TCRdb applying MiXCR to the 5' RACE reads. This repertoire shows approximately 680,000 distinct CDR3 sequences, 7.1% found once; its top ten account for roughly 1.6%. This same sample was also taken into another study, of yellow fever vaccine responses in identical twins.

Sequenced sample: PBMCs. The V call is TRBV2, the J call TRBJ1-6; tentative D call: TRBD1 (5 bases). This TCR was recovered from a woman aged 18-35 years in good health. DNA for the CDR3: TGTGCCAGCAGGGAAAGCCCGGCAGGGAACCATAATTCACCCCTCCACTTT. Translating gives CASRESPAGNHNSPLHF.